This TCR beta chain was recorded in a study of graft-versus-host responses after intestinal transplantation. Study-level information: As for transplant type, recipients had multivisceral, liver-intestinal, or isolated intestinal grafts.

A word on this clone: Its antigen is as yet unknown.

General study points: The authors found GvH clones in recipient marrow, some appearing first in ileum or blood. There was an association between peak levels of circulating GvH clones and early post-transplant HvG declines.

TCRdb's copy holds only in-frame clones and misses some; the assay was immunoSEQ multiplex PCR. This table holds 43,000 or so clones, just under 95% found once. The CDR3 is 14 amino acids. V shed 8 bases and J shed 5 bases, with 15 bases lying between them. Germline V CDR1 and CDR2: WNHNN, SYGVQD (reference sequence). The sample here was PBMCs, taken about 11 months after intestinal transplant. The clonotype comes from a human patient who received an intestinal transplant, so some T cells may come from the graft donor. The V and J genes are TRBV10-1 and TRBJ1-4; a possible D gene is TRBD1 (6 bases). The CDR3 protein is CASSSAQGNEKLFF. Written as DNA, the CDR3 is TGCGCCAGCTCGTCCGCACAGGGCAATGAAAAACTGTTTTTT.